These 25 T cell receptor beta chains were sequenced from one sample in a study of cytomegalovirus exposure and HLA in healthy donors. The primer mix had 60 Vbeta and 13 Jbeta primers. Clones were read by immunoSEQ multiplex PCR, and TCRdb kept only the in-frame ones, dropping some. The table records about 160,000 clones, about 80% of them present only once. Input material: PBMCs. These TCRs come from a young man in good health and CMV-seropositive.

CDR3 DNA: TGTGCCAGCAATAGACAGGGGAGCCTCTACAATGAGCAGTTCTTC. Translation gives CASNRQGSLYNEQFF. The chain is built from TRBV2 and TRBJ2-1, with 8 bases aligning to TRBD1. V dropped 7 bases and J dropped 3; count of bases not matched to a gene: 8. From germline, CDR1 is SNHLY and CDR2 FYNNEI. The CDR3 sequence is 15 residues long.

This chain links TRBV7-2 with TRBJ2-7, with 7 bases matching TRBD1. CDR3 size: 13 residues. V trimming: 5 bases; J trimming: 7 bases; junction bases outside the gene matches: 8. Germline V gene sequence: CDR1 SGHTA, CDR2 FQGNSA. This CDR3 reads CASSGQVSGEQYF. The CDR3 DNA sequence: TGTGCCAGCAGCGGACAGGTCTCGGGGGAGCAGTACTTC.

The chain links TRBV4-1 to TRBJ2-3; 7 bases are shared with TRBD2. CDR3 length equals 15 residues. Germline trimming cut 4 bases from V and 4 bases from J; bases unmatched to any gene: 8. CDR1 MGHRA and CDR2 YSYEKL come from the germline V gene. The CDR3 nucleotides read TGCGCCAGCAGCCCCCCCGGGGGGTTAGCAGATACGCAGTATTTT. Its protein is CASSPPGGLADTQYF.

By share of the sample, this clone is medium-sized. In DNA form, the CDR3 reads TGTGCCAGCAGTTCCCGGAGCTCCTACGAGCAGTACTTC. Translation: CASSSRSSYEQYF. The rearrangement uses TRBV25-1 and TRBJ2-7; no reliable D call. Trimming removed 5 bases from V and 0 bases from J, with 8 bases in between. The germline CDR1 and CDR2 sequences are MGHDK and SYGVNS. There are 13 residues in the CDR3.

CDR3 nucleotide sequence: TGCGCCAGCAGTGAGGGGACAGGGGTGGCCAAAAACATTCAGTACTTC. This codes for CASSEGTGVAKNIQYF. The chain uses TRBV10-1 and TRBJ2-4; TRBD1 agrees at 10 bases. The CDR3 has 16 amino acids. The germline CDR1 and CDR2 sequences are WNHNN and SYGVQD (reference sequence). V gave up 2 bases and J gave up 1 base; unmatched junction bases: 2.

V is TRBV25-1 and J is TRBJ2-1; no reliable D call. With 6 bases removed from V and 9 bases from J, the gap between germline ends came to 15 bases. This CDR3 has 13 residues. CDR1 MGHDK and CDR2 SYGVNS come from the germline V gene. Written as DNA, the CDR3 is TGTGCCAGCAGCCCTAGTAAGGAAGTTGAGCAGTTCTTC. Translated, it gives CASSPSKEVEQFF.

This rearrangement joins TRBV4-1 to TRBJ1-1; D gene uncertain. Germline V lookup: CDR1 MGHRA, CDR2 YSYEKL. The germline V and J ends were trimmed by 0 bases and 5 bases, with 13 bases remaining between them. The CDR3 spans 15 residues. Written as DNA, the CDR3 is TGCGCCAGCAGCCAAGAAAAGGTTACGGGGACTGAAGCTTTCTTT. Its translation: CASSQEKVTGTEAFF.

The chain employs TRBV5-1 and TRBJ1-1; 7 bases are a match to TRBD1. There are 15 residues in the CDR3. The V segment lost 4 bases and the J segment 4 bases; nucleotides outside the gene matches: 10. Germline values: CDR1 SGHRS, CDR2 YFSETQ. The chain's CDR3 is CASSPRQGGVTEAFF. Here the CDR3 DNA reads TGCGCCAGCAGCCCCCGACAGGGAGGAGTCACTGAAGCTTTCTTT.

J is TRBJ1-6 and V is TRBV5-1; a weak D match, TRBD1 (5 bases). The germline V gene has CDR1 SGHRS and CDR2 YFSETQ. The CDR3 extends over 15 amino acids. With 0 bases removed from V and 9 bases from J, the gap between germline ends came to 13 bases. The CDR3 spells CASSLEAGRSSPLHF. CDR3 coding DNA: TGCGCCAGCAGCTTGGAGGCAGGGCGAAGTTCACCCCTCCACTTT.

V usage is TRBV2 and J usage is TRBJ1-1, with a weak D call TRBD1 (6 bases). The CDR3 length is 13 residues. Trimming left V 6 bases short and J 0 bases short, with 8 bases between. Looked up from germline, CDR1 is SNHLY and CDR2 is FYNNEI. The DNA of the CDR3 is TGTGCCAGCAGGGGGACATTGAACACTGAAGCTTTCTTT. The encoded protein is CASRGTLNTEAFF.

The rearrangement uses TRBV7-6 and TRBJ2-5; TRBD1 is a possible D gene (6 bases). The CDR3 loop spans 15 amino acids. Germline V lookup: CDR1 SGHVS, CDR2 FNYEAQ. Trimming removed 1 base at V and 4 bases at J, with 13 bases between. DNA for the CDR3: TGTGCCAGCAGCTTAGGGACAGCCCCAAGAGAGACCCAGTACTTC. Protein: CASSLGTAPRETQYF.

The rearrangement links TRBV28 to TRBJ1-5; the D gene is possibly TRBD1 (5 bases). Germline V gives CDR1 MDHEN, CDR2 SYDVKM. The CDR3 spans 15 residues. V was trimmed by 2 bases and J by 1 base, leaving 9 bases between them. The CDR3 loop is CASSLLQGSNQPQHF. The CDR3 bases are TGTGCCAGCAGTTTACTGCAGGGAAGCAATCAGCCCCAGCATTTT.

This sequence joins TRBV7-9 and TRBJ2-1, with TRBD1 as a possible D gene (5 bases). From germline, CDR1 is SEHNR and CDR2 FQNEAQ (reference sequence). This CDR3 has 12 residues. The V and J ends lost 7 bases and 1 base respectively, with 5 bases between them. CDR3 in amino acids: CASTGSYNEQFF. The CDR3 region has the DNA TGTGCCAGCACAGGGTCCTACAATGAGCAGTTCTTC.

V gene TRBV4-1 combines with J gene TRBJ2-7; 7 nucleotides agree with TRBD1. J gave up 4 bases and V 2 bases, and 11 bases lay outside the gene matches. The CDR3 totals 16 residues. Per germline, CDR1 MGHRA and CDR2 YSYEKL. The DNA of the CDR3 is TGCGCCAGCAGCCAAACTTCCGGGACAGCTCTTTACGAGCAGTACTTC. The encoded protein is CASSQTSGTALYEQYF.

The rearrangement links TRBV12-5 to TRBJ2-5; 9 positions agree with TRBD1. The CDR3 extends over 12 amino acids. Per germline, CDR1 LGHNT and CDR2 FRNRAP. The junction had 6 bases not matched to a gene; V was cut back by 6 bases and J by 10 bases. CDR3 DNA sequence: TGTGCTAGTGGCCCCGACAGGGGGAACCAGTACTTC. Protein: CASGPDRGNQYF.

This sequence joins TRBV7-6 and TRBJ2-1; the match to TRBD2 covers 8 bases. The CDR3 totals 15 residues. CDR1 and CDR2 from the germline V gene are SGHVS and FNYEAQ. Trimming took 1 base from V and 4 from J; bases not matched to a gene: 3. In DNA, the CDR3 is TGTGCCAGCAGCTTAGAGGCGGGGGGATACAATGAGCAGTTCTTC. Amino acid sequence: CASSLEAGGYNEQFF.

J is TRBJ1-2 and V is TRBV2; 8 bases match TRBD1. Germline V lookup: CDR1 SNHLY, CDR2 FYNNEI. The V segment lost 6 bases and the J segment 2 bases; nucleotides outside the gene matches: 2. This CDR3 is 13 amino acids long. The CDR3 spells CASRDRENYGYTF. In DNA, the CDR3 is TGTGCCAGCAGGGACAGGGAAAACTATGGCTACACCTTC. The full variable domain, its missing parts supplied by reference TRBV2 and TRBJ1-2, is EPEVTQTPSHQVTQMGQEVILRCVPISNHLYFYWYRQILGQKVEFLVSFYNNEISEKSEIFDDQFSVERPDGSNFTLKIRSTKLEDSAMYFCASRDRENYGYTFGSGTRLTVV.

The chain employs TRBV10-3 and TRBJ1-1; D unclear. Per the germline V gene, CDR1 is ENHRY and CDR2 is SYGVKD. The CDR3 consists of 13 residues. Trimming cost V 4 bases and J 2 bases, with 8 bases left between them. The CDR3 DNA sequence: TGTGCCATCAGTGGTCGGGAAAACACTGAAGCTTTCTTT. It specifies CAISGRENTEAFF.

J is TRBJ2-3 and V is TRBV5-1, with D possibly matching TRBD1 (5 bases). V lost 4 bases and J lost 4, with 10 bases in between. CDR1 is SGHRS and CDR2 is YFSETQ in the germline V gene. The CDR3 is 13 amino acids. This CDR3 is CASSLQGSDTQYF. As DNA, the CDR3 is TGCGCCAGCAGCCTTCAGGGATCAGATACGCAGTATTTT. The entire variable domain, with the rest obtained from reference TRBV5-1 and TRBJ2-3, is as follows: KAGVTQTPRYLIKTRGQQVTLSCSPISGHRSVSWYQQTPGQGLQFLFEYFSETQRNKGNFPGRFSGRQFSNSRSEMNVSTLELGDSALYLCASSLQGSDTQYFGPGTRLTVL.

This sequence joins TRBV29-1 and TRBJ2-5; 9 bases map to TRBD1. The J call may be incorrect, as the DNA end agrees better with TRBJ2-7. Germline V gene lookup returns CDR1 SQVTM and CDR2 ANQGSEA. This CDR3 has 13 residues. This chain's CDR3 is CSARQGGTYEQYF. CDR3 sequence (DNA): TGCAGCGCCAGACAGGGGGGAACCTACGAGCAGTACTTC.

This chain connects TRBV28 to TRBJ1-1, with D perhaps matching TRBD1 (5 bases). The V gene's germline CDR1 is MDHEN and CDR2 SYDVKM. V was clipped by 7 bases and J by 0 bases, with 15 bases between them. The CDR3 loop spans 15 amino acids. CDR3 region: CASTPWGRLNTEAFF. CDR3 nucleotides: TGTGCCAGCACCCCGTGGGGCAGGTTGAACACTGAAGCTTTCTTT.

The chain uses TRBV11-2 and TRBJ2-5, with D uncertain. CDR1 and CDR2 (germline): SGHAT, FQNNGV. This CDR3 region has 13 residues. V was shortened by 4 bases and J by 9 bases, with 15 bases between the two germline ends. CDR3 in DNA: TGTGCCAGCAGCTACAGAGACCTACCGCCCCAGTACTTC. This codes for CASSYRDLPPQYF.

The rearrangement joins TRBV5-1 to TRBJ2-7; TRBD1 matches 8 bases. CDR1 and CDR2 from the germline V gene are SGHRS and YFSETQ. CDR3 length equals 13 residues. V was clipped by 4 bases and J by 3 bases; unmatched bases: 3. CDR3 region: CASSLTGDYEQYF. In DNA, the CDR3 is TGCGCCAGCAGCCTGACAGGGGACTACGAGCAGTACTTC.

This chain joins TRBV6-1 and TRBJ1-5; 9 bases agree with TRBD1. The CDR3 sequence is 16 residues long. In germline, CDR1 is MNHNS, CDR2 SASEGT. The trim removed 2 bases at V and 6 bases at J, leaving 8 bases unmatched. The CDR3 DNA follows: TGTGCCAGCAGTGAATCGGGACAGGGCGAAGGTCAGCCCCAGCATTTT. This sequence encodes CASSESGQGEGQPQHF.

This chain's CDR3 is CASSMTSGGAETQYF. The CDR3 nucleotides read TGTGCCAGCAGCATGACTAGCGGGGGGGCCGAGACCCAGTACTTC. The chain is built from TRBV7-2 and TRBJ2-5, with 14 bases that match TRBD2. Germline V gives CDR1 SGHTA, CDR2 FQGNSA. This CDR3 is 15 amino acids long. V dropped 5 bases and J dropped 5; count of bases not matched to a gene: 4.